The count of the clone carrying this T cell receptor beta chain is one. Its antigen is as yet unknown. This sample is drawn from a study of shared clonotypes between healthy human individuals. Background on the study: Each donor had three CD4 naive, three CD4 memory, two CD8 naive and one CD8 memory plate.

Clones were read by immunoSEQ multiplex PCR, and TCRdb kept only the in-frame ones, dropping some. The table records about 2.2 million clones, over 85% of them present only once. General observations from the study: Inspection by rarefaction showed sorted-subset sequencing to be incomplete despite large depth. Sequencing depth was expected to influence donor clonotype sharing. Among non-shared clonotypes, generation probabilities were lower than among those shared by all four donors.

In germline, CDR1 is SGDLS, CDR2 YYNGEE. The V end was cut by 0 bases, the J end by 1 base, with 15 bases between. The CDR3 sequence is 17 residues long. CD45RO-negative CD8 cells positively selected for CCR7 made up the naive population, which excluded terminally differentiated effector memory CD45RA+ cells. What was sequenced was naive CD8+ T cells from PBMCs. The chain carries TRBV9 and TRBJ2-3, with D perhaps assigned TRBD1 or TRBD2 (5 bases each). The sequence came from a young man in good health. Some clones in this sample may be carry-over from other donors' samples. The CDR3 spells CASSVGFGAYGTDTQYF. In nucleotides, the CDR3 is TGTGCCAGCAGCGTAGGATTCGGGGCATATGGCACAGATACGCAGTATTTT.